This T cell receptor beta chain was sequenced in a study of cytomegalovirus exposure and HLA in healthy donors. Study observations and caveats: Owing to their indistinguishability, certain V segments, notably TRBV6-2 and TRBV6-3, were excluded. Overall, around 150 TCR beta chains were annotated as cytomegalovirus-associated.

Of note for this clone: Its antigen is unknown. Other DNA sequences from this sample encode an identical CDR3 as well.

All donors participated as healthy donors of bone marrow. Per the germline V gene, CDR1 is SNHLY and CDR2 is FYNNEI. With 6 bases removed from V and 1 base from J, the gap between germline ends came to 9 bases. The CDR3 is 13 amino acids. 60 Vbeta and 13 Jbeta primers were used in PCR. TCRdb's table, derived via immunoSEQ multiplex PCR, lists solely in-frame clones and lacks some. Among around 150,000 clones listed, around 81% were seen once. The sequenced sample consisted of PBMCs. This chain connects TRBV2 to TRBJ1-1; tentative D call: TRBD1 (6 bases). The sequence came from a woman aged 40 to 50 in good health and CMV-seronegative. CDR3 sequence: CASRGQRNTEAFF. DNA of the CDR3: TGTGCCAGCAGAGGACAGAGGAACACTGAAGCTTTCTTT.